This T cell receptor (beta chain) originates from a study of beta chain features in type 1 diabetes. General study points: Resolution of whether HLA type affects TCRB rearrangement was not achieved here. Fewer insertions but more deletions were seen at VDJ junctions in type 1 diabetes patients.

Turning to this clone: Antigen: not known.

One heparinised blood draw averaging around 100 mL was given by each donor. Naive, central memory, regulatory and stem cell-like memory cells within the CD4+ compartment were sorted using CD45RO/CCR7/CD25/CD127/CD95/CD27. The CDR3 is 15 amino acids. From germline, CDR1 is KGHSH and CDR2 LQKENI. The trim removed 1 base at V and 4 bases at J, leaving 1 base unmatched. TCRB transcripts that were expressed got sequenced, as all of the isolated RNA had been reverse transcribed. Only in-frame clones appear in the TCRdb table, and some are missing; sequencing was by immunoSEQ multiplex PCR. The table shows 140,000 or so clones, with over 9.5% occurring only once.

This chain links TRBV18 with TRBJ2-1; TRBD2 matches at 10 bases. This TCR was recovered from a man between 18 and 35 years old in good health. Source material: naive CD4+ T cells from blood. The CDR3 DNA reads TGTGCCAGCTCACCACTAGCGGGGGGATACAATGAGCAGTTCTTC. Protein: CASSPLAGGYNEQFF.